A single sample gave rise to the 9 T cell receptor beta chains below, sequenced in a study of blood T cells in healthy people across ages. Through a sample-barcoded 5' primer and a J-beta primer mix, a second PCR was run for about 6 to 12 cycles. A single record per CDR3 protein comes from TCRdb applying MiXCR to the 5' RACE reads. The sample carries about 680,000 distinct CDR3 sequences, 49% recorded once. Material: blood. These receptors were obtained from a woman aged 55-69 years in good health.

V gene TRBV4-3 combines with J gene TRBJ1-2, with TRBD1 matching over 9 bases. CDR3 length: 15 amino acids. Germline CDR1 LGHNA, CDR2 YSLEER. The junction had 9 bases not matched to a gene; V was cut back by 7 bases and J by 3 bases. The CDR3 here is CASTPRRDRDYGYTF. CDR3 DNA: TGCGCCAGCACCCCGAGGAGGGACAGGGACTATGGCTACACCTTC.

This chain joins TRBV4-1 and TRBJ2-1; possible D gene TRBD1, 5 bases. Germline assignment: CDR1 MGHRA and CDR2 YSYEKL. The CDR3 is 12 residues long. V was cut by 0 bases and J by 13 bases, with 10 bases left in between. CDR3 sequence: CASSQDRTNQFF. Written as DNA, the CDR3 is TGCGCCAGCAGCCAAGATCGGACAAACCAGTTCTTC.

The gene calls are TRBV5-1 and TRBJ2-1, with a weak D call TRBD2 (5 bases). The ends were cut back, 5 bases at V and 8 bases at J, with 11 bases in the middle. CDR1 and CDR2 from the germline V gene are SGHRS and YFSETQ. The CDR3 sequence is 12 residues long. CDR3 in DNA: TGCGCCAGCAGACTAGGGTGGGATGAGCAGTTCTTC. Translating it yields CASRLGWDEQFF.

For this clonotype: Just one base apart from a much larger clone, this may be a read error. The chain links TRBV6-2 or TRBV6-3 to TRBJ2-7, with D possibly TRBD2 on 6 matching bases. The CDR3 runs 14 residues. V was clipped by 5 bases and J by 5 bases, with 16 bases between them. CDR1 and CDR2 (germline): MNHEY, SVGEGT. CDR3 nucleotides: TGTGCCAGCAGTCCCCGGACGGGAGCCGACGAGCAGTACTTC. Translating it yields CASSPRTGADEQYF.

This chain joins TRBV20-1 and TRBJ2-3; the D is unclear. The CDR3 sequence is 13 residues long. The germline V gene has CDR1 DFQATT and CDR2 SNEGSKA (reference sequence). Trimming removed 7 bases at V and 3 bases at J, with 14 bases between. The CDR3 nucleotides are TGCAGTGTGATAGCCCCCTCAACAGATACGCAGTATTTT. Protein sequence: CSVIAPSTDTQYF.

The chain employs TRBV28 and TRBJ2-7; D is perhaps TRBD2 (7 bases). The J call may be incorrect, as the DNA end agrees better with TRBJ2-5. The CDR3 loop spans 15 amino acids. In germline, CDR1 is MDHEN, CDR2 SYDVKM. CDR3: CASSFGGQSGETQYF. DNA for the CDR3: TGTGCCAGCAGTTTCGGGGGGCAGTCGGGAGAGACCCAGTACTTC.

V usage is TRBV29-1 and J usage is TRBJ2-7, with a tentative D call TRBD1 (6 bases). V lost 6 bases, J lost 0 bases, and 12 bases lay in between. The CDR3 extends over 13 amino acids. Germline lookup yields CDR1 SQVTM and CDR2 ANQGSEA. DNA for the CDR3: TGCAGCGTAATGGACAGCTACTCCTACGAGCAGTACTTC. Its translation is CSVMDSYSYEQYF.

The chain joins TRBV6-2 or TRBV6-3 to TRBJ2-6; D not certain. CDR1 is MNHEY and CDR2 is SVGEGT in the germline V gene. The CDR3 loop spans 15 amino acids. The ends were cut back, 5 bases at V and 4 bases at J, with 12 bases in the middle. This CDR3 reads CASSPSLSGANVLTF. In DNA form, the CDR3 reads TGTGCCAGCAGTCCCAGTTTGTCAGGGGCCAACGTCCTGACTTTC.

The CDR3 sequence is CSARDFLAGAGEQFF. The CDR3 DNA reads as TGCAGTGCTAGAGACTTTCTAGCGGGAGCTGGTGAGCAGTTCTTC. This chain joins TRBV20-1 and TRBJ2-1; 10 nucleotides match TRBD2. CDR1 and CDR2 (germline): DFQATT, SNEGSKA (reference sequence). The V segment lost 0 bases and the J segment 9 bases; nucleotides outside the gene matches: 8. The CDR3 is 15 amino acids.